These T cell receptor beta chains were read from a single sample in a study of pediatric ulcerative colitis. Here immunoSEQ multiplex PCR was the method, and the copy in TCRdb shows in-frame clones only, minus some. The repertoire has approximately 15,000 clones, approximately 69% of them found once; the top ten carry roughly 3.1%. Sequencing was carried out using gut tissue. The receptors here all came from a girl aged 5-17 years with moderate ulcerative colitis. The CDR3 runs from the conserved cysteine through the conserved F or W. Fields, in order: clone size, D gene, J gene, V gene, CDR3 DNA, CDR3 protein. D genes are given only for firm matches. The size field is filled for only some rows; it gives once, few, many or a size class.

. . TRBJ2-7 TRBV5-1 TGCGCCAGCAGCTTGGTAGGGGGGGTAGCCTACGAGCAGTACTTC CASSLVGGVAYEQYF
. . TRBJ2-3 TRBV2 TGTGCCAGCAGGCCGTTAGTCGGACTCCTCCCAGATACGCAGTATTTT CASRPLVGLLPDTQYF
. . TRBJ2-7 TRBV5-4 TGTGCCAGCAGCTTGGATGCGGGGCCGGTCTACGAGCAGTACTTC CASSLDAGPVYEQYF
. . TRBJ2-1 TRBV5-6 TGTGCCAGCAGCTACGGACTGAGCTCCTACAATGAGCAGTTCTTC CASSYGLSSYNEQFF
. TRBD1 TRBJ1-4 TRBV5-1 TGCGCCAGCAGCTTGGTTGTAGGGGGCGTCGGGAGTGAAAAACTGTTTTTT CASSLVVGGVGSEKLFF
once . TRBJ1-2 TRBV27 TGTGCCAGCAGTTTAACGGCAGGAGTTTATGGCTACACCTTC CASSLTAGVYGYTF
medium-sized . TRBJ2-3 TRBV6-5 TGTGCCAGCAGTTACTCTACGGGGGTCACAGATACGCAGTATTTT CASSYSTGVTDTQYF
. . TRBJ1-3 TRBV6-5 TGTGCCAGCAGCGTGCCTGGAAACACCATATATTTT CASSVPGNTIYF
. TRBD2 TRBJ2-2 TRBV6-1 TGTGCCAGCAGTGGCCGACTAGCGGGGGGAACCGGGGAGCTGTTTTTT CASSGRLAGGTGELFF
. . TRBJ2-6 TRBV18 TGTGCCAGCTCACCGTCCGGGGCCAACGTCCTGACTTTC CASSPSGANVLTF
. . TRBJ2-7 TRBV18 TGTGCCAGCTCACCCCGGATTGGAGCGAGAAAGTCCTACGAGCAGTACTTC CASSPRIGARKSYEQYF
. . TRBJ2-3 TRBV9 TGTGCCAGCAGCGTAAACGGGGTAGCTAGAGATACGCAGTATTTT CASSVNGVARDTQYF
. . TRBJ2-7 TRBV6-6 TGTGCCAGCAGTTCGCGCTTCGAGCAGTACTTC CASSSRFEQYF
. TRBD1 TRBJ2-7 TRBV7-2 TGTGCCAGCAGCGCAACAGGGGGCAACTACGAGCAGTACTTC CASSATGGNYEQYF
. TRBD2 TRBJ2-1 TRBV7-8 TGTGCCAGCAGCTTAAGGACGGGAGGGGAGCAGTTCTTC CASSLRTGGEQFF
. TRBD1 TRBJ1-1 TRBV2 TGTGCCAGCAGTGACAGGGGGTCTGCCACTGAAGCTTTCTTT CASSDRGSATEAFF
once . TRBJ2-1 TRBV21-1 TGTGCCAGCAGCAAAGAGGGGGACAGGGGCGATGAGCAGTTCTTC CASSKEGDRGDEQFF
few TRBD1 TRBJ1-2 TRBV18 TGTGCCAGCTCACCAAGGCGACAGGGGGAGACTAACTATGGCTACACCTTC CASSPRRQGETNYGYTF
. TRBD2 TRBJ2-3 TRBV7-8 TGTGCCAGCAGCCCCTACACCGGGGGGGATACAGATACGCAGTATTTT CASSPYTGGDTDTQYF
. . TRBJ1-5 TRBV25-1 TGTGCCAGCAGTGACGGGAATCAGCCCCAGCATTTT CASSDGNQPQHF
. TRBD2 TRBJ2-1 TRBV2 TGTGCCAGCAGTGTACCTAGGACTAGCGGGAGTCACAATGAGCAGTTCTTC CASSVPRTSGSHNEQFF
. . TRBJ2-7 TRBV27 TGTGCCAGCAGGGGCATATCCGAGCAGTACTTC CASRGISEQYF
. . TRBJ1-1 TRBV15 TGTGCCACCAGCAGAGAAATAACAGGGTACACTGAAGCTTTCTTT CATSREITGYTEAFF
few TRBD2 TRBJ2-3 TRBV6-6 TGTGCCAGCAGTTACTCTAGCGGGAGTTCAGATACGCAGTATTTT CASSYSSGSSDTQYF
once . TRBJ2-7 TRBV28 TGTGCCAGCAGTTCAAACTACGAGCAGTACTTC CASSSNYEQYF
. TRBD1 TRBJ2-5 TRBV28 TGTGCCAGCAGTCCACAGGGGGCTCAAGAGACCCAGTACTTC CASSPQGAQETQYF
. TRBD2 TRBJ2-5 TRBV7-9 TGTGCCAGCAGCTTAGGTACTAGCGGGGGAAGTCAAGAGACCCAGTACTTC CASSLGTSGGSQETQYF
. . TRBJ1-2 TRBV20-1 TGCAGTGCCGAGGAGGGATATGGCTACACCTTC CSAEEGYGYTF
. . TRBJ1-1 TRBV11-2 TGTGCCAGCAGCTTCGGGACAACGAACACTGAAGCTTTCTTT CASSFGTTNTEAFF
. TRBD1 TRBJ1-5 TRBV19 TGTGCCAGTAGTAAAAGACAGGGGGCCAATCAGCCCCAGCATTTT CASSKRQGANQPQHF
once . TRBJ1-2 TRBV12-5 TGTGCTAGCTCCCGGTCCTCTTTTTTTGAGTACACCTTC CASSRSSFFEYTF
. . TRBJ1-2 TRBV2 TGTGCCAGCAGACAGGATGGGGATGGCTACACCTTC CASRQDGDGYTF
. . TRBJ2-2 TRBV6-5 TGTGCCACGACAGGGAACACCGGGGAGCTGTTTTTT CATTGNTGELFF
few TRBD2 TRBJ2-2 TRBV5-1 TGCGCCAGCAGCGGCGGGGGACTAGCAGTCACCGGGGAGCTGTTTTTT CASSGGGLAVTGELFF
. . TRBJ2-1 TRBV19 TGTGCCAGTAGTATAGATCTCGGGATCGAGCAGTTCTTC CASSIDLGIEQFF
. TRBD1 TRBJ2-6 TRBV30 TGTGCCTGGAGTGGGGGACAGGTTGTAATTAGCCCCTCTGTGAACGTCCTGACTTTC CAWSGGQVVISPSVNVLTF
. . TRBJ2-5 TRBV11-1 TGTGCCAGTGCCCTGAGGGGAGGACGAGAGACCCAGTACTTC CASALRGGRETQYF
. TRBD2 TRBJ2-2 TRBV28 TGTGCCAGCAGCCAACTGGCGGGAGGCACCGGGGAGCTGTTTTTT CASSQLAGGTGELFF
. TRBD1 TRBJ2-5 TRBV28 TGTGCCAGCAGACCGGACAGGGCTCTCCAAGAGACCCAGTACTTC CASRPDRALQETQYF
. . TRBJ2-6 TRBV28 TGTGCCAGCAGTTTTTACGGTTCTGGGGCCAACGTCCTGACTTTC CASSFYGSGANVLTF
. . TRBJ1-1 TRBV2 TGTGCCAGCACTTGGGACGGGAACACTGAAGCTTTCTTT CASTWDGNTEAFF
few . TRBJ1-1 TRBV7-8 TGTGCCAGCAGCTCCCAGGCGAACACTGAAGCTTTCTTT CASSSQANTEAFF
. TRBD1 TRBJ1-2 TRBV5-1 TGCGCCAGCAGCTTGGGAGGGGGCAGTGGAATTTATGGCTACACCTTC CASSLGGGSGIYGYTF
. TRBD2 TRBJ2-3 TRBV6-1 TGTGCCAGCAGTGAAGGACTAGCGGGGGGCCCCACAGATACGCAGTATTTT CASSEGLAGGPTDTQYF
once TRBD2 TRBJ2-3 TRBV5-1 TGCGCCAGCAGGCGGCATAGCGGGGATAGCACAGATACGCAGTATTTT CASRRHSGDSTDTQYF
. . TRBJ2-3 TRBV2 TGTGCCAGCAGTGGATGGCGTAGCACAGATACGCAGTATTTT CASSGWRSTDTQYF
few . TRBJ1-2 TRBV7-9 TGTGCCAGCAGCTTGGACGGTGATCACCAAGGCTACACCTTC CASSLDGDHQGYTF
. TRBD1 TRBJ2-1 TRBV7-9 TGTGCCAGCAGCTTGGGACAGGGGGCTTACAATGAGCAGTTCTTC CASSLGQGAYNEQFF
. . TRBJ1-3 TRBV28 TGTGCCAGCAGCCGCCTCGGGCTGAACCCTGGAAACACCATATATTTT CASSRLGLNPGNTIYF
few TRBD1 TRBJ1-1 TRBV28 TGTGCCAGCAGCGCCGGGACAGGGACGGCTTTCTTT CASSAGTGTAFF
. TRBD2 TRBJ2-2 TRBV9 TGTGCCAGCAATCCCAGCGGGGGGACCACCGGGGAGCTGTTTTTT CASNPSGGTTGELFF
. . TRBJ1-3 TRBV9 TGTGCCAGCAGCGAGGGAGACCACTCTGGAAACACCATATATTTT CASSEGDHSGNTIYF
. TRBD2 TRBJ2-5 TRBV29-1 TGCAGCGGCCTTTTCGATAGGAGCGGGGCCCAGTACTTC CSGLFDRSGAQYF
once . TRBJ2-7 TRBV20-1 TGCAGTGCTGACACGCAGGGCAAGCAGTACTTC CSADTQGKQYF
few . TRBJ1-1 TRBV4-1 TGCGCCAGCAGCCAAGATCCCGACAGGATCGCTGAAGCTTTCTTT CASSQDPDRIAEAFF
once . TRBJ1-6 TRBV7-2 TGTGCCAGCAGCCCCCAGGGTAGCTCCTATAATTCACCCCTCCACTTT CASSPQGSSYNSPLHF
. TRBD1 TRBJ2-7 TRBV28 TGTGCCAGCAGGGGACCGGGACAGGCTACCTCTAAACGCTACGAGCAGTACTTC CASRGPGQATSKRYEQYF